The clone carrying this TCR beta chain was counted between two and nine times. Its antigen is undetermined. This record belongs to a study of T cell repertoires in cytomegalovirus infection. Overall study: From public TCR beta signatures came an indication of both CMV infection and matching HLA type. Findings of the study overall: HLA-C-restricted CMV clonotypes gave the most frequent clonotype in two of eight donors. Summed frequency of shared TCR beta families picked out CMV carriers who also had the relevant HLA.

MiXCR, applied by TCRdb to the reads, yields one record per CDR3 protein. The data hold 900,000 to 950,000 distinct CDR3 sequences, with less than 35% observed a single time. From germline, CDR1 is MNHNS and CDR2 SASEGT. Losses at the gene ends were 3 bases for V and 9 bases for J; bases not matched to a gene: 9. This CDR3 is 14 amino acids long. The clonotype originates from a human donor in good health (CMV status not recorded). Some clones in this sample may be carry-over from other donors' samples. The chain carries TRBV6-1 and TRBJ1-2; 8 bases map to TRBD1. The source was cultured CD8+ T cells from PBMCs, collected from culture after CMV antigen stimulation. The CDR3 DNA reads as TGTGCCAGCAGTGATAGCCAGGGGGCTTGGCGCTACACCTTC. Protein sequence: CASSDSQGAWRYTF.